A selection of T cell receptor beta chains follows, all from one sample in a study of long-term antiretroviral therapy in people with HIV. The protocol was immunoSEQ multiplex PCR, while the TCRdb copy is restricted to in-frame clones and leaves out a portion. The sample consists of some 34,000 clones, around 75% of them appearing once. This specimen was unsorted PBMCs, taken 1.9 years after starting antiretroviral therapy. The receptors stem from a man aged 18 to 35 with HIV. CDR3s include the opening cysteine and the closing phenylalanine or tryptophan. The D gene is left open where the match is weak. Expanded clones are given a class, and other clones once, few, many or no size at all.

V: TRBV7-2
J: TRBJ2-7
size: -
D: -
CDR3: CASSLGQLFSYEQYF
DNA: TGTGCCAGCAGCTTAGGGCAGCTATTTTCCTACGAGCAGTACTTC

V: TRBV29-1
J: TRBJ2-1
size: -
D: -
CDR3: CSVHPLTGSYNEQFF
DNA: TGCAGCGTTCACCCCCTCACGGGCTCCTACAATGAGCAGTTCTTC

V: TRBV5-1
J: TRBJ1-4
size: once
D: -
CDR3: CASSLDGGTTNEKLFF
DNA: TGCGCCAGCAGCTTGGACGGGGGGACAACTAATGAAAAACTGTTTTTT

V: TRBV25-1
J: TRBJ1-1
size: -
D: TRBD1
CDR3: CASRVGGQYTEAFF
DNA: TGTGCCAGTAGGGTAGGGGGACAGTACACTGAAGCTTTCTTT

V: TRBV5-1
J: TRBJ1-1
size: once
D: TRBD1
CDR3: CASSPATGESEAFF
DNA: TGCGCCAGCAGCCCAGCTACAGGGGAGAGTGAAGCTTTCTTT

V: TRBV13
J: TRBJ1-1
size: -
D: -
CDR3: CASSIDRNTEAFF
DNA: TGTGCCAGCAGCATTGACAGAAACACTGAAGCTTTCTTT

V: TRBV2
J: TRBJ1-6
size: -
D: -
CDR3: CASSPFSGEDSPLHF
DNA: TGTGCCAGCAGCCCCTTTTCGGGTGAGGATTCACCCCTCCACTTT

V: TRBV5-1
J: TRBJ2-4
size: -
D: TRBD2
CDR3: CASSPDGGNIQYF
DNA: TGCGCCAGCAGCCCAGACGGGGGGAACATTCAGTACTTC

V: TRBV19
J: TRBJ1-1
size: once
D: -
CDR3: CASSGDATVNTEAFF
DNA: TGTGCCAGTAGTGGGGATGCTACAGTGAACACTGAAGCTTTCTTT

V: TRBV7-2
J: TRBJ2-5
size: -
D: -
CDR3: CASSKTQETQYF
DNA: TGTGCCAGCAGCAAAACCCAAGAGACCCAGTACTTC

V: TRBV28
J: TRBJ2-2
size: -
D: TRBD2
CDR3: CASSFSQRGGLTGELFF
DNA: TGTGCCAGCAGTTTTAGTCAGCGGGGGGGCCTGACCGGGGAGCTGTTTTTT

V: TRBV27
J: TRBJ2-5
size: -
D: -
CDR3: CASKVNFQYLQETQYF
DNA: TGTGCCAGCAAAGTAAATTTTCAGTACCTCCAAGAGACCCAGTACTTC

V: TRBV20-1
J: TRBJ1-6
size: -
D: -
CDR3: CSASQGAGLHF
DNA: TGCAGTGCTAGTCAGGGCGCGGGCCTCCACTTT

V: TRBV28
J: TRBJ2-3
size: -
D: -
CDR3: CASSLVTGGTDTQYF
DNA: TGTGCCAGCAGTTTAGTGACAGGTGGCACAGATACGCAGTATTTT

V: TRBV7-2
J: TRBJ2-1
size: -
D: -
CDR3: CASSPDWGKYNEQFF
DNA: TGTGCCAGCAGCCCGGACTGGGGGAAGTACAATGAGCAGTTCTTC

V: TRBV7-8
J: TRBJ1-2
size: -
D: TRBD1
CDR3: CASSLKAPGQNYGYTF
DNA: TGTGCCAGCAGCCTAAAAGCCCCGGGACAGAACTATGGCTACACCTTC

V: TRBV7-2
J: TRBJ1-5
size: -
D: -
CDR3: CASSLTGGNQPQHF
DNA: TGTGCCAGCAGCTTAACCGGCGGAAATCAGCCCCAGCATTTT

V: TRBV2
J: TRBJ1-4
size: -
D: TRBD1
CDR3: CASSDQGDPKKLFF
DNA: TGTGCCAGCAGTGATCAGGGGGACCCGAAAAAACTGTTTTTT

V: TRBV6-5
J: TRBJ1-5
size: -
D: TRBD1
CDR3: CASSTTGESQPQHF
DNA: TGTGCCAGCAGTACTACAGGGGAAAGTCAGCCCCAGCATTTT

V: TRBV29-1
J: TRBJ2-1
size: -
D: TRBD1
CDR3: CSVEVGTGESYNEQFF
DNA: TGCAGCGTTGAAGTTGGGACAGGGGAGTCCTACAATGAGCAGTTCTTC

V: TRBV29-1
J: TRBJ1-2
size: -
D: TRBD1
CDR3: CSATGTGEAGYTF
DNA: TGCAGCGCGACCGGGACAGGGGAAGCTGGCTACACCTTC

V: TRBV15
J: TRBJ2-3
size: -
D: -
CDR3: CATSREVGTGVKDTQYF
DNA: TGTGCCACCAGCAGAGAAGTCGGTACGGGGGTGAAAGATACGCAGTATTTT

V: TRBV28
J: TRBJ2-3
size: -
D: TRBD2
CDR3: CASSFASGGAPSTDTQYF
DNA: TGTGCCAGCAGTTTTGCTAGCGGGGGGGCCCCCTCCACAGATACGCAGTATTTT

V: TRBV28
J: TRBJ1-5
size: -
D: -
CDR3: CASTMTGRGLNQPQHF
DNA: TGTGCCAGCACCATGACAGGCCGAGGGCTAAATCAGCCCCAGCATTTT

V: TRBV28
J: TRBJ2-5
size: -
D: -
CDR3: CASSATGTFEETQYF
DNA: TGTGCCAGCAGTGCTACCGGGACATTTGAAGAGACCCAGTACTTC

V: TRBV5-6
J: TRBJ2-1
size: -
D: -
CDR3: CASSLVGVSSYNEQFF
DNA: TGTGCCAGCAGCTTGGTAGGAGTGAGCTCCTACAATGAGCAGTTCTTC

V: TRBV14
J: TRBJ2-6
size: -
D: TRBD2
CDR3: CASRGTSGGPLSGANVLTF
DNA: TGTGCCAGCCGGGGGACTAGCGGGGGTCCTCTCTCTGGGGCCAACGTCCTGACTTTC

V: TRBV5-1
J: TRBJ2-2
size: -
D: -
CDR3: CASRETGRVNTGELFF
DNA: TGCGCCAGCAGAGAGACGGGACGGGTAAACACCGGGGAGCTGTTTTTT

V: TRBV4-1
J: TRBJ2-1
size: -
D: -
CDR3: CASSQDSGNEQFF
DNA: TGCGCCAGCAGCCAAGACTCAGGGAATGAGCAGTTCTTC

V: TRBV28
J: TRBJ1-2
size: -
D: TRBD1
CDR3: CASSRTTTGGGGYTF
DNA: TGTGCCAGCAGTAGAACAACGACAGGGGGCGGTGGCTACACCTTC

V: TRBV2
J: TRBJ2-6
size: once
D: -
CDR3: CASSEETKPDGANVLTF
DNA: TGTGCCAGCAGTGAAGAGACAAAACCCGATGGGGCCAACGTCCTGACTTTC

V: TRBV10-2
J: TRBJ2-5
size: -
D: TRBD1
CDR3: CASSESGTEEETQYF
DNA: TGCGCCAGCAGTGAGTCCGGGACAGAAGAAGAGACCCAGTACTTC

V: TRBV27
J: TRBJ1-1
size: -
D: TRBD1
CDR3: CASSLGTGPSHRAFF
DNA: TGTGCCAGCAGTTTAGGGACAGGGCCCTCTCATAGGGCTTTCTTT

V: TRBV5-1
J: TRBJ2-3
size: -
D: -
CDR3: CASSYGTPGLTDTQYF
DNA: TGCGCCAGCAGCTACGGGACCCCGGGGTTGACAGATACGCAGTATTTT

V: TRBV5-1
J: TRBJ2-2
size: -
D: -
CDR3: CASSLGQNTGELFF
DNA: TGCGCCAGCAGCTTGGGACAGAACACCGGGGAGCTGTTTTTT

V: TRBV5-1
J: TRBJ2-2
size: few
D: -
CDR3: CASSLDGKTGELFF
DNA: TGCGCCAGCAGCTTGGATGGCAAGACCGGGGAGCTGTTTTTT

V: TRBV30
J: TRBJ1-1
size: -
D: -
CDR3: CAWIGQNTEAFF
DNA: TGTGCCTGGATCGGACAGAACACTGAAGCTTTCTTT

V: TRBV5-1
J: TRBJ2-2
size: -
D: -
CDR3: CASSFYGQNTGELFF
DNA: TGCGCCAGCAGCTTTTACGGGCAGAACACCGGGGAGCTGTTTTTT

V: TRBV20-1
J: TRBJ2-3
size: -
D: -
CDR3: CSATRQDTQYF
DNA: TGCAGTGCTACTAGACAAGATACGCAGTATTTT

V: TRBV2
J: TRBJ1-6
size: few
D: -
CDR3: CASRFPGENSPLHF
DNA: TGTGCCAGCAGGTTCCCGGGGGAGAATTCACCCCTCCACTTT

V: TRBV6-4
J: TRBJ1-1
size: -
D: TRBD1
CDR3: CASSPSGGLLNTEAFF
DNA: TGTGCCAGCAGTCCCTCAGGGGGATTATTGAACACTGAAGCTTTCTTT

V: TRBV7-3
J: TRBJ1-6
size: -
D: -
CDR3: CASSSTGWDSPLHF
DNA: TGTGCCAGCAGCTCCACAGGATGGGATTCACCCCTCCACTTT

V: TRBV9
J: TRBJ1-2
size: -
D: -
CDR3: CASSVANYGYTF
DNA: TGTGCCAGCAGCGTAGCTAACTATGGCTACACCTTC

V: TRBV27
J: TRBJ1-1
size: -
D: -
CDR3: CASSFGTANTEAFF
DNA: TGTGCCAGCAGTTTCGGGACGGCGAACACTGAAGCTTTCTTT

V: TRBV19
J: TRBJ1-1
size: -
D: -
CDR3: CASSISRDTEAFF
DNA: TGTGCCAGTAGTATTTCGAGAGACACTGAAGCTTTCTTT

V: TRBV5-3
J: TRBJ2-5
size: once
D: -
CDR3: CARSLGGPGRDETQYF
DNA: TGTGCCAGAAGCTTGGGCGGTCCCGGGAGAGATGAGACCCAGTACTTC

V: TRBV10-2
J: TRBJ1-1
size: few
D: -
CDR3: CASSTTGTITEAFF
DNA: TGCGCCAGCAGTACTACCGGGACAATCACTGAAGCTTTCTTT

V: TRBV19
J: TRBJ1-6
size: -
D: -
CDR3: CASSRLNSPLHF
DNA: TGTGCCAGTAGTAGACTTAATTCACCCCTCCACTTT

V: TRBV6-1
J: TRBJ1-1
size: -
D: -
CDR3: CASSGPRGTEAFF
DNA: TGTGCCAGCTCGGGCCCCCGGGGCACTGAAGCTTTCTTT

V: TRBV6-1
J: TRBJ1-6
size: few
D: -
CDR3: CASIGSNSPLHF
DNA: TGTGCCAGCATAGGGAGTAATTCACCCCTCCACTTT